The 5 T cell receptor beta chains presented below share a single source sample, sequenced in a study of blood T cell repertoires in COVID-19. The method was immunoSEQ multiplex PCR; TCRdb's version includes in-frame clones alone and lacks a portion of them. The sample carries a few hundred thousand clones, about 83% recorded once. Sequencing was carried out using peripheral blood. These receptors all come from a woman aged 45-59 years with acute or convalescent COVID-19.

CDR3 sequence: CASSGQPSYEQYF. CDR3 bases: TGTGCCAGTTCAGGACAGCCCTCCTACGAGCAGTACTTC. This rearrangement joins TRBV6-5 to TRBJ2-7, with a tentative D call TRBD1 (6 bases). Trimming left V 9 bases short and J 0 bases short, with 12 bases between. There are 13 residues in the CDR3. Germline V lookup: CDR1 MNHEY, CDR2 SVGAGI.

This clone has more than one count but fewer than ten. The CDR3 loop reads CASSLAGAGTDTQYF. The DNA of the CDR3 is TGTGCCAGCAGCTTAGCGGGAGCGGGCACAGATACGCAGTATTTT. This chain links TRBV7-9 with TRBJ2-3; D might be TRBD2 (5 bases). The CDR3 contains 15 residues. Trimming cost V 0 bases and J 1 base, with 8 bases left between them. Per germline, CDR1 SEHNR and CDR2 FQNEAQ (reference sequence).

This sequence joins TRBV28 and TRBJ2-5; 11 nucleotides agree with TRBD2. The CDR3 totals 17 residues. Germline CDR1 reads MDHEN; CDR2 reads SYDVKM. With 2 bases clipped from V and 4 bases from J, the junction kept 9 bases outside the gene matches. CDR3 in DNA: TGTGCCAGCAGTTTACCGACTAGCGGGGCTAATGGAGAGACCCAGTACTTC. Translated, it gives CASSLPTSGANGETQYF.

This chain connects TRBV18 to TRBJ2-3; perhaps TRBD2 as D (5 bases). V was shortened by 3 bases and J by 8 bases, with 9 bases between the two germline ends. This CDR3 comprises 12 residues. The germline CDR1 and CDR2 sequences are KGHSH and LQKENI. CDR3 in DNA: TGTGCCAGCTCACCCGCGGAGGTTACGCAGTATTTT. It codes for CASSPAEVTQYF.

This clone was observed a handful of times. The chain uses TRBV7-8 and TRBJ2-7; D is perhaps TRBD1 (6 bases). The length of the CDR3 is 15 residues. Germline V gene sequence: CDR1 SGHVS, CDR2 FQNEAQ. Trimming shortened V by 1 base and J by 5 bases, and 15 bases separated the two germline ends. CDR3 DNA sequence: TGTGCCAGCAGCTTAGGGGCAGGGGTTTCTAACGAGCAGTACGTC. Translated, it gives CASSLGAGVSNEQYV.